This record looks at one T cell receptor beta chain sequence and its context. CDR1 is LGHNA, CDR2 YNFKEQ, per germline. V was shortened by 3 bases and J by 0 bases, with 13 bases between the two germline ends. The CDR3 is 16 amino acids. MiXCR, applied by TCRdb to the RT-PCR reads, yields one record per CDR3 protein. The top ten hold 3.6% of the sample, which has about 680,000 distinct CDR3 sequences, 12% to 15% seen once. The sequenced sample consisted of memory CD4+ T cells from blood. The chain carries TRBV4-2 and TRBJ2-3, with D possibly TRBD2 on 7 matching bases. This TCR was sampled from a female donor in good health, serving as a healthy control. The CDR3 spells CASSQRGRLSTDTQYF. In DNA form, the CDR3 reads TGTGCCAGCAGCCAGCGGGGGCGGCTAAGCACAGATACGCAGTATTTT.